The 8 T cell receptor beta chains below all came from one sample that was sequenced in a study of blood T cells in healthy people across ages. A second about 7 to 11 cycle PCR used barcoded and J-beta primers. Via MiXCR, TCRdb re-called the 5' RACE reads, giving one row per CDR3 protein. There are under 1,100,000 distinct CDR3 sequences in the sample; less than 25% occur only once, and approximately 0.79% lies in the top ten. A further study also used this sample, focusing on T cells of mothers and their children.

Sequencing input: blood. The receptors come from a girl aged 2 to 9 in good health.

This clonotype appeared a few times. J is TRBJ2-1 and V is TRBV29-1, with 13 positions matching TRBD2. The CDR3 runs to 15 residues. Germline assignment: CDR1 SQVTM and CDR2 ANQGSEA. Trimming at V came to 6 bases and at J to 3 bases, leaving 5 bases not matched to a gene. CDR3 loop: CSVDGLAGDYNEQFF. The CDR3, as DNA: TGCAGCGTCGATGGACTAGCGGGAGACTACAATGAGCAGTTCTTC.

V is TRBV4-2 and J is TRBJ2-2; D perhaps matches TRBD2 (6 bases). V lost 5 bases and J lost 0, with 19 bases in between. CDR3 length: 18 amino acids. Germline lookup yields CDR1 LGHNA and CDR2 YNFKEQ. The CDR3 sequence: CASSFRRDPFTNTGELFF. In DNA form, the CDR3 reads TGTGCCAGCAGCTTCCGGAGGGACCCATTTACGAACACCGGGGAGCTGTTTTTT.

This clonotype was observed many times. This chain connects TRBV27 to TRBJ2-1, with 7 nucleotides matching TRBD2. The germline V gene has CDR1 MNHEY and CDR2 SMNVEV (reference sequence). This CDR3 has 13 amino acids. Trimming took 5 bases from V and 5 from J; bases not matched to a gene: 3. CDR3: CASSLGTNNEQFF. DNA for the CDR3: TGTGCCAGCAGTCTCGGGACTAACAATGAGCAGTTCTTC.

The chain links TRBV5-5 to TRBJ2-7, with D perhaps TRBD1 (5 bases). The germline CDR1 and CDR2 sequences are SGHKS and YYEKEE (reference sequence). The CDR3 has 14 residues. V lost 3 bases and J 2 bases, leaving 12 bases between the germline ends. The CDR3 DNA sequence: TGTGCCAGCAGCTCCCCAGGGATCACCTACGAGCAGTACTTC. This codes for CASSSPGITYEQYF.

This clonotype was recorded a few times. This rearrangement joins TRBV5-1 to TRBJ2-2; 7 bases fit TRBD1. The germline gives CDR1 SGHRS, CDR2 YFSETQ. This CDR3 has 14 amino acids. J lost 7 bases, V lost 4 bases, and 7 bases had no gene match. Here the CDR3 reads CASSLTGLVGELFF. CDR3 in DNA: TGCGCCAGCAGCCTGACAGGGTTAGTCGGGGAGCTGTTTTTT.

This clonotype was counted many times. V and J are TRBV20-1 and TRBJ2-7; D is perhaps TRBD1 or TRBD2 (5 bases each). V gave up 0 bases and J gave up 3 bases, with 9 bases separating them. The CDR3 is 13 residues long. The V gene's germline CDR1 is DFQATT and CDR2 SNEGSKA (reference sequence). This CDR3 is CSAREGTHYEQYF. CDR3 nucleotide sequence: TGCAGTGCTAGAGAGGGGACCCACTACGAGCAGTACTTC.

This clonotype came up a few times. Here the CDR3 DNA reads TGTGCCAGCGCAGGGGATAATGGCTACACCTTC. Its protein product is CASAGDNGYTF. The chain uses TRBV6-6 and TRBJ1-2; a possible D gene is TRBD1 (6 bases). Trimming removed 8 bases from V and 6 bases from J, with 10 bases in between. Germline V CDR1 and CDR2: MNHNY, SVGAGI (reference sequence). CDR3 size: 11 residues.

CDR3 sequence reads: CASSPRWDGSYEQYF. The CDR3 coding sequence is TGCGCCAGCAGCCCAAGGTGGGACGGATCCTACGAGCAGTACTTC. The chain carries TRBV5-1 and TRBJ2-5; tentatively, D is TRBD1 or TRBD2 (5 bases each). The J call may be mistaken, given a closer DNA end match to TRBJ2-7. There are 15 residues in the CDR3. CDR1 is SGHRS and CDR2 is YFSETQ in the germline V gene.